One and the same sample provided the 11 T cell receptor beta chains below, sequenced in a study of metastatic and nonmetastatic thyroid tumors. No treatment had been given to any patient before thyroid surgery. TCRdb re-called the PCR reads via MiXCR. The sample gives about 30,000 clones, 23% of which show up once; approximately 2.3% is in the top ten. The sample comprised blood. The receptors stem from a female donor with papillary thyroid cancer or a benign thyroid nodule (not recorded which). Some clones in this sample may be carry-over from other donors' samples.

A few counts support this clone. J is TRBJ1-1 and V is TRBV6-1, with 10 bases lining up with TRBD1. From germline, CDR1 is MNHNS and CDR2 SASEGT. The CDR3 extends over 13 amino acids. V lost 5 bases and J lost 10; bases outside the gene matches: 7. For the CDR3, the DNA is TGTGCCAGCAGTTGGGGACAGGGGCGAAGAGCTTTCTTT. It specifies CASSWGQGRRAFF.

Written as DNA, the CDR3 is TGTGCCATCAGTGAGTCTCCGGGACGGACAAATTCACCCCTCCACTTT. Encoded protein: CAISESPGRTNSPLHF. The chain recombines TRBV10-3 with TRBJ1-6, with D maybe TRBD1 (5 bases). Trimming took 0 bases from V and 7 from J, leaving 13 bases between them. The CDR3 contains 16 residues. Germline lookup yields CDR1 ENHRY and CDR2 SYGVKD.

The V gene is TRBV6-1, the J gene TRBJ2-1, with no clear D. Germline CDR1 MNHNS, CDR2 SASEGT. The V end lost 5 bases, the J end lost 8 bases, and 13 bases lay between the germline ends. This CDR3 is 13 amino acids long. The CDR3 sequence: CASSMRIDYEQFF. The CDR3 DNA reads TGTGCCAGCAGTATGCGGATCGACTATGAGCAGTTCTTC.

On this clone: One junction end disagrees with the germline gene, perhaps due to a read error. The V gene is TRBV5-5, the J gene TRBJ1-1, with no clear D. The CDR3 has 14 amino acids. CDR1 and CDR2 from the germline V gene are SGHKS and YYEKEE (reference sequence). The CDR3 reads CASSGGKVNTEAFF. DNA for the CDR3: TGTGCCAGCAGCGGCGGGAAAGTGAACACTGAAGCCTTCTTT. Full variable domain (outside the CDR3, taken from reference TRBV5-5 and TRBJ1-1): DAGVTQSPTHLIKTRGQQVTLRCSPISGHKSVSWYQQVLGQGPQFIFQYYEKEERGRGNFPDRFSARQFPNYSSELNVNALLLGDSALYLCASSGGKVNTEAFFGQGTRLTVV.

This clone came up many times. The chain has TRBV27 and TRBJ1-2; a possible D gene is TRBD1 (6 bases). This CDR3 region has 13 residues. Per germline, CDR1 MNHEY and CDR2 SMNVEV (reference sequence). V was shortened by 3 bases and J by 6 bases, with 11 bases between the two germline ends. The CDR3 DNA reads TGTGCCAGCAGTTTCAGAGGGGGACATGGCTACACCTTC. This codes for CASSFRGGHGYTF.

This clone was counted many times. The gene calls are TRBV3-1 and TRBJ1-1, with D hard to call. The CDR3 sequence is 14 residues long. Germline CDR1 is LGHDT and CDR2 is YNNKEL (reference sequence). V shed 3 bases and J shed 4 bases, with 12 bases lying between them. CDR3 region: CASSQSVSGTEAFF. The CDR3 DNA sequence: TGTGCCAGCAGCCAGTCAGTGAGCGGCACTGAAGCTTTCTTT.

The CDR3 DNA sequence: TGTGCCAGCAGTTTTCGGGTGGGAGCGCCGGGAGAGACCCAGTACTTC. This translates into CASSFRVGAPGETQYF. V is TRBV12-3 or TRBV12-4 and J is TRBJ2-5, with D possibly TRBD2 on 5 matching bases. V gave up 3 bases and J gave up 4 bases, with 18 bases separating them. The CDR3 has 16 amino acids.

This clone is classed as medium-sized. V gene TRBV7-2 combines with J gene TRBJ2-1; a weak D match, TRBD2 (6 bases). Deletions cut 2 bases from V and 7 bases from J, with 9 bases between. Germline V lookup: CDR1 SGHTA, CDR2 FQGNSA. The CDR3 contains 13 residues. CDR3 sequence: CASSLIRGNEQFF. DNA for the CDR3: TGTGCCAGCAGCTTAATCCGGGGGAATGAGCAGTTCTTC.

This clone was observed at least ten times. Given a much more abundant clone one base away, this may be a read error. The rearrangement joins TRBV7-8 to TRBJ2-7, with a possible D match to TRBD1 (5 bases). This CDR3 has 15 amino acids. The germline CDR1 and CDR2 sequences are SGHVS and FQNEAQ. V was clipped by 5 bases and J by 6 bases, with 20 bases between them. The CDR3 DNA is TGTGCCAGCAGCCCGCAACCTATAGAGCAGGGCGAGCAGTACTTC. Translation: CASSPQPIEQGEQYF.

This clone was counted at least ten times. The chain recombines TRBV7-3 with TRBJ2-2, with D unclear. The germline gives CDR1 SGHTA, CDR2 FQGTGA. The CDR3 has 18 amino acids. V was trimmed by 0 bases and J by 5 bases, leaving 19 bases between them. The CDR3 reads CASSLTRLIVNGTGELFF. Written as DNA, the CDR3 is TGTGCCAGCAGCTTAACCCGATTGATAGTGAACGGAACCGGGGAGCTGTTTTTT.

On this clone itself: A junction end diverges from the germline sequence, so it may reflect a read error. V gene TRBV5-1 combines with J gene TRBJ1-1; D ambiguous. The CDR3 spans 14 residues. Germline V CDR1 and CDR2: SGHRS, YFSETQ. The CDR3 loop is CASSRHSLNPEAFF. Here the CDR3 DNA reads TGCGCCAGCAGCCGGCACAGCCTGAACCCTGAAGCTTTCTTT. The full variable domain, its missing parts supplied by reference TRBV5-1 and TRBJ1-1, is KAGVTQTPRYLIKTRGQQVTLSCSPISGHRSVSWYQQTPGQGLQFLFEYFSETQRNKGNFPGRFSGRQFSNSRSEMNVSTLELGDSALYLCASSRHSLNPEAFFGQGTRLTVV.